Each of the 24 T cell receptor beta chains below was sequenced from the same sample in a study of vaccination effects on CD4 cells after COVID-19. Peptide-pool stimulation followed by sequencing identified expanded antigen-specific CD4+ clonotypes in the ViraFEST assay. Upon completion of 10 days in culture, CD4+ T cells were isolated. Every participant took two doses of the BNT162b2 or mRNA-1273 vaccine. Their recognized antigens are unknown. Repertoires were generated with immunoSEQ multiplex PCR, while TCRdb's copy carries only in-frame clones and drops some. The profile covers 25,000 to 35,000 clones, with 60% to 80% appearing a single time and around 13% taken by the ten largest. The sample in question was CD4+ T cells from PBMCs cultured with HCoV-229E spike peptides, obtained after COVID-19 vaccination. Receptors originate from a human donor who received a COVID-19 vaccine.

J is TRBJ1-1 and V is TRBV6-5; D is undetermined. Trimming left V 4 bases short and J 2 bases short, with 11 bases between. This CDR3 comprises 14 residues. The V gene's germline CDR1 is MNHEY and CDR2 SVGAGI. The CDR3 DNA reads TGTGCCAGCAGTTCTAACAGCTACAACACTGAAGCTTTCTTT. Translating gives CASSSNSYNTEAFF.

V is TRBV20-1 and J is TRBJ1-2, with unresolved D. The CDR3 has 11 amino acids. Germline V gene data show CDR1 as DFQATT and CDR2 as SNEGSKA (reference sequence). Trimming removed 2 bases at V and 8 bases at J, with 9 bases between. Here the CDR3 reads CSARSTSGYTF. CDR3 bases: TGCAGTGCTAGATCCACTTCGGGCTACACCTTC.

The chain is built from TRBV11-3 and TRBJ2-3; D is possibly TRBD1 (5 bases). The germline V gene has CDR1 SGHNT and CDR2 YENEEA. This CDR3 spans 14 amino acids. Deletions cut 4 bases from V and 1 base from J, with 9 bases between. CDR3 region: CASSSTERTDTQYF. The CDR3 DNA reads TGTGCCAGCAGCTCGACAGAACGCACAGATACGCAGTATTTT.

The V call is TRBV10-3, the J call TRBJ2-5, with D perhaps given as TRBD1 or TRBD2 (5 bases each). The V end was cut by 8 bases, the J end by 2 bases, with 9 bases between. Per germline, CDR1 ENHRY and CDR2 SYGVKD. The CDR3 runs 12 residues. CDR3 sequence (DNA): TGTGCCATCGGAGAGGGGCAAGAGACCCAGTACTTC. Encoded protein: CAIGEGQETQYF.

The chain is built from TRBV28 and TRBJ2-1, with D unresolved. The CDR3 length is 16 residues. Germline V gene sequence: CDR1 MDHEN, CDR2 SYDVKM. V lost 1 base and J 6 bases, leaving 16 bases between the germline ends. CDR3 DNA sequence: TGTGCCAGCAGTTTATTAGGGCTAGTTCTAAGCAATGAGCAGTTCTTC. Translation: CASSLLGLVLSNEQFF.

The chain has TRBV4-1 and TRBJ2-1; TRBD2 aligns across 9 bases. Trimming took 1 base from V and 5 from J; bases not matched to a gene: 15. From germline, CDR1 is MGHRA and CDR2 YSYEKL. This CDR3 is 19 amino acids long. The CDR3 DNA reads TGCGCCAGCAGCCAAGTGTTGGCCCCTAGCGGGGTGACACACAATGAGCAGTTCTTC. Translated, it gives CASSQVLAPSGVTHNEQFF.

The CDR3 loop is CATSRDLGRSQPQHF. The CDR3 DNA reads TGTGCCACCAGCAGAGATTTGGGCAGAAGTCAGCCCCAGCATTTT. The chain uses TRBV15 and TRBJ1-5; D unclear. CDR1 is LNHNV, CDR2 YYDKDF, per germline (reference sequence). The CDR3 sequence is 15 residues long. V lost 0 bases to trimming and J lost 6 bases, with 12 bases between them.

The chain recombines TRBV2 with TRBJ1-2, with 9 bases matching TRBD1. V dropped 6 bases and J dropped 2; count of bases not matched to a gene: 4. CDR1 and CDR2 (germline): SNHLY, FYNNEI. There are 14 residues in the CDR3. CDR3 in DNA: TGTGCCAGCAGAGACAGGGGGAGAAACTATGGCTACACCTTC. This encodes CASRDRGRNYGYTF.

The CDR3 spells CSVGQRNTEAFF. CDR3 bases: TGCAGCGTTGGACAGAGGAACACTGAAGCTTTCTTT. The V call is TRBV29-1, the J call TRBJ1-1; perhaps TRBD1 as D (5 bases). The CDR3 covers 12 residues. Germline CDR1 SQVTM, CDR2 ANQGSEA. Trimming shortened V by 4 bases and J by 1 base, and 7 bases separated the two germline ends.

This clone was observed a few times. In DNA form, the CDR3 reads TGTGCCAGCAGCGCCGGACCAGTACTCACCGGGGAGCTGTTTTTT. Residues: CASSAGPVLTGELFF. The chain combines TRBV5-5 with TRBJ2-2; no clear D. Germline lookup yields CDR1 SGHKS and CDR2 YYEKEE (reference sequence). Trimming pared 4 bases from V and 4 bases from J, leaving 14 bases between. This CDR3 has 15 residues.

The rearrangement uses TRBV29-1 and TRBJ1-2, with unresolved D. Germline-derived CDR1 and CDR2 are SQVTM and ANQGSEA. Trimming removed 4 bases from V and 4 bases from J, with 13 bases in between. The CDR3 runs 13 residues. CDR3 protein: CSVVQGQIYGYTF. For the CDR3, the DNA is TGCAGCGTTGTTCAAGGGCAGATCTATGGCTACACCTTC.

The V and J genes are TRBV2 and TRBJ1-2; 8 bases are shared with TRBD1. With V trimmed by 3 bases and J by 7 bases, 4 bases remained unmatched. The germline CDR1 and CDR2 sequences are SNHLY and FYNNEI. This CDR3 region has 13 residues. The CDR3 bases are TGTGCCAGCAGTGACCAGGGGGCCTCTGGCTACACCTTC. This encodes CASSDQGASGYTF.

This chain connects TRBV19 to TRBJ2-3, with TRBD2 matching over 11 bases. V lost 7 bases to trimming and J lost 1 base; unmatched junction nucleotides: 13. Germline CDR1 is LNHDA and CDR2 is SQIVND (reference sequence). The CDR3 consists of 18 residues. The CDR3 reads CASKRTSGLAVGTDTQYF. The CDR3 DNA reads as TGTGCCAGTAAACGGACTAGCGGGCTGGCAGTCGGCACAGATACGCAGTATTTT.

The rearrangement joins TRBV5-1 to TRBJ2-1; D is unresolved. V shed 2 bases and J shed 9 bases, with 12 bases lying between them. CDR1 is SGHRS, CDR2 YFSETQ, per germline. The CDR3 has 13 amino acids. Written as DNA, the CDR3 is TGCGCCAGCAGCTTACATCATACTGGTGAGCAGTTCTTC. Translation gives CASSLHHTGEQFF.

The chain's CDR3 is CASSSPGYGYTF. As DNA, the CDR3 is TGTGCCAGCAGCTCCCCAGGGTATGGCTACACCTTC. The V and J genes are TRBV7-6 and TRBJ1-2, with D possibly matching TRBD1 (5 bases). Germline V lookup: CDR1 SGHVS, CDR2 FNYEAQ. The CDR3 extends over 12 amino acids. Trimming removed 4 bases at V and 5 bases at J, with 8 bases between.

The CDR3 region is CASSTGTSAFYEQYF. CDR3 nucleotides: TGTGCCAGTAGTACCGGGACTAGCGCATTCTACGAGCAGTACTTC. This sequence joins TRBV19 and TRBJ2-7, with 10 nucleotides matching TRBD2. The CDR3 consists of 15 residues. The V and J ends lost 4 bases and 3 bases, in that order; junction bases with no gene match: 6. Germline V gene sequence: CDR1 LNHDA, CDR2 SQIVND (reference sequence).

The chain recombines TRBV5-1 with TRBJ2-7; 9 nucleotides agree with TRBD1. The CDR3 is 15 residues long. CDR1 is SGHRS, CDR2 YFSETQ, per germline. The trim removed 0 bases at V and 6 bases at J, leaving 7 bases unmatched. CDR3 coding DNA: TGCGCCAGCAGCTTGGCCGGTGACAGGGGGGGCGAGCAGTACTTC. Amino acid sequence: CASSLAGDRGGEQYF.

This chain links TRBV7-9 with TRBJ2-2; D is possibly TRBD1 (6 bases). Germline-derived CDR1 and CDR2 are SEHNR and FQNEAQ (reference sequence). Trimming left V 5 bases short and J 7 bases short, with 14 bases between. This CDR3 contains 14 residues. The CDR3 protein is CASSLYQDSGELFF. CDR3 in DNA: TGTGCCAGCAGCCTTTACCAGGACAGCGGGGAGCTGTTTTTT.

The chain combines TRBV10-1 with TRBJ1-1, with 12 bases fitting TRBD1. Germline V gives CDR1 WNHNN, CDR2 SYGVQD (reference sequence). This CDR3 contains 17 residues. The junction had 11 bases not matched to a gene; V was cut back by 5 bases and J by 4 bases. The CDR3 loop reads CASSSRDRGPRGTEAFF. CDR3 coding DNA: TGCGCCAGCAGTTCCCGGGACAGGGGGCCCAGGGGCACTGAAGCTTTCTTT.

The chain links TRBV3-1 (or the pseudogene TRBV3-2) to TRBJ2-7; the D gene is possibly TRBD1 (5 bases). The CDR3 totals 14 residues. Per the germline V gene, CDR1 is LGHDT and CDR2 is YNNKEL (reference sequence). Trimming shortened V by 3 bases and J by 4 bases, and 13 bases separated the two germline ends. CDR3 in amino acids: CASSHLQESYEQYF. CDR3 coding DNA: TGTGCCAGCAGCCACTTACAGGAGTCATACGAGCAGTACTTC.

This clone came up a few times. The CDR3 is CASSELAGANSGNTIYF. The DNA for the CDR3 is TGTGCCAGCAGTGAATTGGCAGGGGCCAACTCTGGAAACACCATATATTTT. The rearrangement uses TRBV25-1 and TRBJ1-3, with D possibly TRBD1 on 6 matching bases. Germline V gene data show CDR1 as MGHDK and CDR2 as SYGVNS. V was trimmed by 1 base and J by 0 bases, leaving 13 bases between them. This CDR3 is built from 17 residues.

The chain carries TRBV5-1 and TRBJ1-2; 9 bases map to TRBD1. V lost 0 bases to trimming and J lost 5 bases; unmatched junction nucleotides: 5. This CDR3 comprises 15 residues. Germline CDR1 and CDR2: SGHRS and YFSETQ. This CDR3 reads CASSLGDRVPYGYTF. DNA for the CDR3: TGCGCCAGCAGCTTGGGGGACAGGGTCCCGTATGGCTACACCTTC.

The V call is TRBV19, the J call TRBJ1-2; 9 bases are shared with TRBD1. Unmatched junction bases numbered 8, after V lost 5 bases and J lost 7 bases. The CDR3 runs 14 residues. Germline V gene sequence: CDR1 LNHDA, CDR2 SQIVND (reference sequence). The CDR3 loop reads CASSRDRVLFGYTF. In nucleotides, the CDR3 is TGTGCCAGTAGTCGGGACAGGGTTTTATTTGGCTACACCTTC.

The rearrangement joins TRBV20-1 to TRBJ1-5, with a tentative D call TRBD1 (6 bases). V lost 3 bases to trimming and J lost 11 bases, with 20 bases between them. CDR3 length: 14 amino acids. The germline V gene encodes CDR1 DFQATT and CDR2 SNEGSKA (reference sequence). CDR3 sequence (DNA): TGCAGTGCTAGTGACAGGAGGGAGTTAGGGGCCCAGCATTTT. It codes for CSASDRRELGAQHF.